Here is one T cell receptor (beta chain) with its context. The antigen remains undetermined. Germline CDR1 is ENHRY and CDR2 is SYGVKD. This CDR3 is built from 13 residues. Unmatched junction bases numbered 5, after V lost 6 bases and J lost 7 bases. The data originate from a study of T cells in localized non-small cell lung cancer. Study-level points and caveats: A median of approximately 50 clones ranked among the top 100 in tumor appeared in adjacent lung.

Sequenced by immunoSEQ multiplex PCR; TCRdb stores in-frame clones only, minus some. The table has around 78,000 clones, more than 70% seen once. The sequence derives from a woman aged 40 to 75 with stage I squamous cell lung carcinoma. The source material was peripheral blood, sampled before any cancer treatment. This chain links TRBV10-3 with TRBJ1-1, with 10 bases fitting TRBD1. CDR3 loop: CAISRDRGVEAFF. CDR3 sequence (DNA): TGTGCCATCAGCCGGGACAGGGGTGTTGAAGCTTTCTTT.